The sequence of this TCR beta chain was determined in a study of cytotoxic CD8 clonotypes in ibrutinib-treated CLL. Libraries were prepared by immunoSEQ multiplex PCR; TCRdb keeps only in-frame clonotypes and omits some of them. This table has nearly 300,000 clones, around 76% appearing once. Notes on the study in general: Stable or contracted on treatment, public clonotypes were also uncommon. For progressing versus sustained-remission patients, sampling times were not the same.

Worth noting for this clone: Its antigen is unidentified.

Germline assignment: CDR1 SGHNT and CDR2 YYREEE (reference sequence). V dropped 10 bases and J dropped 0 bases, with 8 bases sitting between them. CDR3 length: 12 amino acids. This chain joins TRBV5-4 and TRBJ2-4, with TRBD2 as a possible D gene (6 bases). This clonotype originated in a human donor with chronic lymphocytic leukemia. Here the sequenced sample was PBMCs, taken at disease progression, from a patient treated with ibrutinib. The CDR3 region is CAYGRAKNIQYF. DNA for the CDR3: TGTGCCTACGGGAGAGCCAAAAACATTCAGTACTTC.